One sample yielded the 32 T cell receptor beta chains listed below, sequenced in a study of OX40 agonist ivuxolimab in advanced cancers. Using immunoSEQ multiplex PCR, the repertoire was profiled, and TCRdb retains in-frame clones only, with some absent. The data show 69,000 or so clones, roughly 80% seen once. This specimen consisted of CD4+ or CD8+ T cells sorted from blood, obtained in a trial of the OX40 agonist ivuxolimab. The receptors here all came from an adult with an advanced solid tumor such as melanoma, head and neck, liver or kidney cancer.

CDR3 amino acids: CASTEGAGGYEQYV. In DNA form, the CDR3 reads TGTGCCAGCACTGAGGGGGCAGGAGGCTACGAGCAGTACGTC. This chain joins TRBV6-5 and TRBJ2-7, with 7 bases that match TRBD1. CDR1 and CDR2 from the germline V gene are MNHEY and SVGAGI. V shed 7 bases, J shed 3 bases, and the junction held 9 bases outside the gene matches. This CDR3 comprises 14 residues.

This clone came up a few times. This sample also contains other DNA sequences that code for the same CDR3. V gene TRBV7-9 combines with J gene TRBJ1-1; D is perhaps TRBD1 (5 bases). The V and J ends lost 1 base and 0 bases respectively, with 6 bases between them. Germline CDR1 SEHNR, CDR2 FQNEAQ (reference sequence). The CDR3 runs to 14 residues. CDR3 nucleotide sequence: TGTGCCAGCAGCTTAGGGGGGGTGAACACTGAAGCTTTCTTT. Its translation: CASSLGGVNTEAFF.

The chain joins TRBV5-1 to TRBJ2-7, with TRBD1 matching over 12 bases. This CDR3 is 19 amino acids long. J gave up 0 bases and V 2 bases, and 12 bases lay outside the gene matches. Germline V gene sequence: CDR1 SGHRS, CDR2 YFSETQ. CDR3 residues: CASSFLGTGGLRSSYEQYV. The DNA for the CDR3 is TGCGCCAGCAGCTTTCTGGGGACAGGGGGCTTAAGGAGCTCCTACGAGCAGTACGTC.

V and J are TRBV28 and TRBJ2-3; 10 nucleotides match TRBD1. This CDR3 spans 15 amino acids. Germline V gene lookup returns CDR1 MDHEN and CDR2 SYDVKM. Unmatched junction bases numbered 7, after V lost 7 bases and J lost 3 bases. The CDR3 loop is CASTSRGQGTDTQYF. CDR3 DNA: TGTGCCAGCACCAGTAGGGGACAGGGGACAGATACGCAGTATTTT.

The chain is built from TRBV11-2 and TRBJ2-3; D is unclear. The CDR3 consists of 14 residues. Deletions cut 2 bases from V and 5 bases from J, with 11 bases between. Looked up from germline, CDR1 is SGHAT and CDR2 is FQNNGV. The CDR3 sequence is CASSLLGSRDTQYF. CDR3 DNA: TGTGCCAGCAGCTTATTAGGGTCGAGAGATACGCAGTATTTT.

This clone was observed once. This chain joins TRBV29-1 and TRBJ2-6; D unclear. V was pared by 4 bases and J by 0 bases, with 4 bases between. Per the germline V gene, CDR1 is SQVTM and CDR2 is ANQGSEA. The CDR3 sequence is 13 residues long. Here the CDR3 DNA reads TGCAGCGTTGTGGGCTCTGGGGCCAACGTCCTGACTTTC. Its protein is CSVVGSGANVLTF.

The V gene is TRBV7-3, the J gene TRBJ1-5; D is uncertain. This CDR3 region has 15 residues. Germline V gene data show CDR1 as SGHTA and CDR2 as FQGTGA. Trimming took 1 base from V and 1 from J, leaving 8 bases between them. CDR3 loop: CASSLRADSNQPQHF. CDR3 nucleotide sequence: TGTGCCAGCAGCTTAAGGGCGGACAGCAATCAGCCCCAGCATTTT.

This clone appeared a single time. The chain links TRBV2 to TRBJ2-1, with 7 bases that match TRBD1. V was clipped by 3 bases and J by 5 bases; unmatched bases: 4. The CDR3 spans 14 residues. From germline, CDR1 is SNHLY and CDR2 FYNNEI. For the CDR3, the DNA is TGTGCCAGCAGTGACAGGGGGTTCAACAATGAGCAGTTCTTC. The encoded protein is CASSDRGFNNEQFF.

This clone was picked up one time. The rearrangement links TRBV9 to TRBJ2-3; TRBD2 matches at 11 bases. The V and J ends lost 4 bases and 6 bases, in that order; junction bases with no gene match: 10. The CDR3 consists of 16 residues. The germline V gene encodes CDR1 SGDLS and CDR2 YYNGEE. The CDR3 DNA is TGTGCCAGCAGCCCCCTGACTAGCGGGAAGGGTGATACGCAGTATTTT. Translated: CASSPLTSGKGDTQYF.

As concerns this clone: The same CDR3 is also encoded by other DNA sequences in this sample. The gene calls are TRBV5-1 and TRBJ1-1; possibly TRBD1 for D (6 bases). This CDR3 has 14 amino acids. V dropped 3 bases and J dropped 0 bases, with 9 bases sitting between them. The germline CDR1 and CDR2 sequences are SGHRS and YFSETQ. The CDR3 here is CASSSTGLNTEAFF. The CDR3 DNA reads TGCGCCAGCAGCTCGACAGGTCTGAACACTGAAGCTTTCTTT.

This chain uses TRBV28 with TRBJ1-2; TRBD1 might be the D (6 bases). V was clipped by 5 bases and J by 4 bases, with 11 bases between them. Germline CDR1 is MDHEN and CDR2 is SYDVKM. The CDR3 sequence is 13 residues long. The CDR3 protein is CASSTGHGYGYTF. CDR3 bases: TGTGCCAGCAGTACGGGACACGGCTATGGCTACACCTTC.

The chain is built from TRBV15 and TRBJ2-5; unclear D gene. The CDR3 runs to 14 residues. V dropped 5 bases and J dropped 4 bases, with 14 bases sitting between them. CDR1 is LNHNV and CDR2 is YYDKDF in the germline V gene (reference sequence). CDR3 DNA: TGTGCCACCAGCTTGAGTGCAGCCGGAGAGACCCAGTACTTC. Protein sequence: CATSLSAAGETQYF.

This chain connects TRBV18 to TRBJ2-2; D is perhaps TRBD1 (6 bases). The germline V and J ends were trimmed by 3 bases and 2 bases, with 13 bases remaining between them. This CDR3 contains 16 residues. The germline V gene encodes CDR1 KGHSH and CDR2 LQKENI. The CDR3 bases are TGTGCCAGCTCACCCATGGGGGCATTAAACACCGGGGAGCTGTTTTTT. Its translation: CASSPMGALNTGELFF. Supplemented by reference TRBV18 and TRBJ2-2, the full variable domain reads NAGVMQNPRHLVRRRGQEARLRCSPMKGHSHVYWYRQLPEEGLKFMVYLQKENIIDESGMPKERFSAEFPKEGPSILRIQQVVRGDSAAYFCASSPMGALNTGELFFGEGSRLTVL.

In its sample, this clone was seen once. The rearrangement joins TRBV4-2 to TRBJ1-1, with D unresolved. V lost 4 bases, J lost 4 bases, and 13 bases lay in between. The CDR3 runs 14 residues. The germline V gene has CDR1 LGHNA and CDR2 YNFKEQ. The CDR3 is CASSPGPSVTEAFF. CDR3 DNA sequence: TGTGCCAGCAGCCCGGGTCCTTCGGTCACTGAAGCTTTCTTT.

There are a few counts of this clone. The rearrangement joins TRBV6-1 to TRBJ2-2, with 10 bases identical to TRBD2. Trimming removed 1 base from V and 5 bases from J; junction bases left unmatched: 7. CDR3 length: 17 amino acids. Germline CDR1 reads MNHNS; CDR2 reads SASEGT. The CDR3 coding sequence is TGTGCCAGCAGTGAAGGAGGCAAGCGGGGGGGAACCGGGGAGCTGTTTTTT. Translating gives CASSEGGKRGGTGELFF.

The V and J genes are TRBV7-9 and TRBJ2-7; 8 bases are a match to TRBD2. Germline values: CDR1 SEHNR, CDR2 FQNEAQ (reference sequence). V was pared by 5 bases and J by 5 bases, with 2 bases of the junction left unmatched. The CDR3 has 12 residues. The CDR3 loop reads CASSPGGDEQYV. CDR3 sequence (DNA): TGTGCCAGCAGCCCGGGAGGGGACGAGCAGTACGTC.

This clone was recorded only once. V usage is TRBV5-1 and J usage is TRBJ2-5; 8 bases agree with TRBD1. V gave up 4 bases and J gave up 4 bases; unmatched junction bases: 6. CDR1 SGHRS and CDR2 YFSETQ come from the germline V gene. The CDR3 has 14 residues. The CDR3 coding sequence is TGCGCCAGCAGCGACCCTACAGGGGGAGAGACCCAGTACTTC. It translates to CASSDPTGGETQYF.

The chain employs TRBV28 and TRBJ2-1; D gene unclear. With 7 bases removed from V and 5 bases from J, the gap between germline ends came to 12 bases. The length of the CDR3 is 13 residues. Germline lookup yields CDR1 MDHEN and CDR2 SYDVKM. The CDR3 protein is CASKRAANNEQFF. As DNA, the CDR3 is TGTGCCAGCAAAAGGGCCGCGAACAATGAGCAGTTCTTC.

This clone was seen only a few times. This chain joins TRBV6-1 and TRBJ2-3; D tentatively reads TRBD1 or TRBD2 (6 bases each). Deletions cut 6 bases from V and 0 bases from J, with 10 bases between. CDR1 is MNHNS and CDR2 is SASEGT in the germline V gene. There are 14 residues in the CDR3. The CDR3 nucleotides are TGTGCCAGCAGCCGGGGGCCGAGCACAGATACGCAGTATTTT. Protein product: CASSRGPSTDTQYF.

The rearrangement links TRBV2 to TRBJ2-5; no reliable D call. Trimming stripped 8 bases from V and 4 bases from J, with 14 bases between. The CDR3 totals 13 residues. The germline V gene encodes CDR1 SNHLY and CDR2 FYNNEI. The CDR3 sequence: CASARIWGETQYF. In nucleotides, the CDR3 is TGTGCCAGCGCCAGGATTTGGGGAGAGACCCAGTACTTC. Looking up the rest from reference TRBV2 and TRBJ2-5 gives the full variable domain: EPEVTQTPSHQVTQMGQEVILRCVPISNHLYFYWYRQILGQKVEFLVSFYNNEISEKSEIFDDQFSVERPDGSNFTLKIRSTKLEDSAMYFCASARIWGETQYFGPGTRLLVL.

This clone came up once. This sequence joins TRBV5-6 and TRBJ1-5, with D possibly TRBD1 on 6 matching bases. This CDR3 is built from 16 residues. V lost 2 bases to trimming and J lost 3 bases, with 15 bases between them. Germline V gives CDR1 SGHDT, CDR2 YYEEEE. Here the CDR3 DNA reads TGTGCCAGCAGCTTCTCCGGGGGCAGGGTCAATCAGCCCCAGCATTTT. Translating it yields CASSFSGGRVNQPQHF.

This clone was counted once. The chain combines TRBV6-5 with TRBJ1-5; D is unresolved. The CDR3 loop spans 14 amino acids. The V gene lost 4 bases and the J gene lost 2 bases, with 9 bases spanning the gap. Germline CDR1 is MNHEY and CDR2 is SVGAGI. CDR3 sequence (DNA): TGTGCCAGCAGTTGGGGTGCGGGCAATCAGCCCCAGCATTTT. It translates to CASSWGAGNQPQHF.

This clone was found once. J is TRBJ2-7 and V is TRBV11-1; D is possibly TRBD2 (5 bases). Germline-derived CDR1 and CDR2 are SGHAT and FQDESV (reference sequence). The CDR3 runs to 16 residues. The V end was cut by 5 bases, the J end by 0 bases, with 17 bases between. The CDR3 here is CASSPERPRSSYEQYF. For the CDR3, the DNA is TGTGCCAGCAGCCCGGAGCGGCCCCGAAGCTCCTACGAGCAGTACTTC.

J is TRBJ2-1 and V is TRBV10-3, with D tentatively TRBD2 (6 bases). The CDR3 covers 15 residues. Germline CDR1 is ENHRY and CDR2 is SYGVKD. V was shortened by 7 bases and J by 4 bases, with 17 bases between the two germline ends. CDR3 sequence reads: CAITDTGTSYNEQFF. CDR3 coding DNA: TGTGCCATCACGGACACCGGGACTTCTTACAATGAGCAGTTCTTC.

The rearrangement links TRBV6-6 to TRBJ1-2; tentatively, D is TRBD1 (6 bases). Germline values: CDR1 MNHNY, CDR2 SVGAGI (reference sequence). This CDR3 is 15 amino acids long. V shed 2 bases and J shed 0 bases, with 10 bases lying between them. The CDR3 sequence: CASSYKGGPNYGYTF. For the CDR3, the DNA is TGTGCCAGCAGTTACAAGGGGGGCCCTAACTATGGCTACACCTTC.

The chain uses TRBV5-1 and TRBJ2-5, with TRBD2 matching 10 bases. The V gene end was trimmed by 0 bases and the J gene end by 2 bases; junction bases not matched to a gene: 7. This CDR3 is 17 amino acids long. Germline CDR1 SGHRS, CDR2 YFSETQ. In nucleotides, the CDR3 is TGCGCCAGCAGCTTGGTCCCTAGCGGGAGTGTACAAGAGACCCAGTACTTC. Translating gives CASSLVPSGSVQETQYF.

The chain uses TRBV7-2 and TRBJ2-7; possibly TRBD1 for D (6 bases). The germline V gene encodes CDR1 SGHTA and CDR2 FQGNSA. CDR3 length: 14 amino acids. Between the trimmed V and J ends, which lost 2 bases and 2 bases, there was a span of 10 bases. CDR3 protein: CASSLIPGAYEQYF. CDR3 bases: TGTGCCAGCAGCTTAATCCCAGGGGCCTACGAGCAGTACTTC.

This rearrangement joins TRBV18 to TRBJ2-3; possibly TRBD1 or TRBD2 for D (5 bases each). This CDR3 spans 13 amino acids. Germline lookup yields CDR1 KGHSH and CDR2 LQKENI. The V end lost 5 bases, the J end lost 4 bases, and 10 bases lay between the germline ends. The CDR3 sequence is CASSTGPADTQYF. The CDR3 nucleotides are TGTGCCAGCTCAACGGGACCCGCAGATACGCAGTATTTT.

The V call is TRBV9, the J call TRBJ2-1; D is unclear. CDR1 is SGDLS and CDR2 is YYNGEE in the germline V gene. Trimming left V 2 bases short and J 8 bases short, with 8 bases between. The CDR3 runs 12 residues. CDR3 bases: TGTGCCAGCAGCGTGGATAGCCATGAGCAGTTCTTC. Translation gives CASSVDSHEQFF.

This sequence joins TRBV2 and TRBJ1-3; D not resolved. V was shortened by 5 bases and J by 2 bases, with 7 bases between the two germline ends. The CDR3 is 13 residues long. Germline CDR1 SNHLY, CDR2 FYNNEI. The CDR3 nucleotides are TGTGCCAGCAGTACAGATCCTGGAAACACCATATATTTT. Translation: CASSTDPGNTIYF.

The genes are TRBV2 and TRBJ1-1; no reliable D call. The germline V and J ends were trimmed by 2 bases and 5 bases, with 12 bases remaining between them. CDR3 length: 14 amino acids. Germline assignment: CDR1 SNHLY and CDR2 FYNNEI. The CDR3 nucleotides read TGTGCCAGCAGTGAATTGGGATCGGAGACTGAAGCTTTCTTT. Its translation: CASSELGSETEAFF.

The CDR3 nucleotides are TGTGCCAGCGGGGACAGGACCGGGGAGACCCAGTACTTC. This translates into CASGDRTGETQYF. This chain uses TRBV2 with TRBJ2-5, with 8 positions matching TRBD1. The length of the CDR3 is 13 residues. Trimming cost V 8 bases and J 5 bases; bases outside gene matches: 7. CDR1 and CDR2 from the germline V gene are SNHLY and FYNNEI.